This TCR beta chain was found in a study of blood T cell repertoires in COVID-19. Study context: Whether acute or convalescent, the COVID-19 samples came from the United States, Italy and Spain. The analysed material was cDNA or gDNA that came from T cells, B-cell-depleted T cells, or PBMCs.

Grouping used clinical history reported by participants in a survey and questionnaire. V lost 2 bases, J lost 2 bases, and 10 bases lay in between. Germline V gives CDR1 SGHRS, CDR2 YFSETQ. This CDR3 is built from 14 residues. Some clones are missing from TCRdb's copy, which holds only in-frame ones; the method was immunoSEQ multiplex PCR. The sample carries approximately 500,000 clones, over 75% recorded once. This clonotype originated in a middle-aged woman who had recovered from COVID-19. This chain joins TRBV5-1 and TRBJ2-5; D possibly corresponds to TRBD1 (6 bases). The sequenced sample was PBMCs or T cells enriched from blood (not recorded which). The CDR3 sequence: CASSFTGQQETQYF. CDR3 nucleotide sequence: TGCGCCAGCAGCTTTACCGGACAGCAAGAGACCCAGTACTTC.